These 13 T cell receptor beta chains share one sample of origin, sequenced in a study of monozygotic twins with inflammatory bowel disease. TCRdb reanalyzed the 5' RACE reads, giving one entry per CDR3 protein sequence and no DNA. This sample's clone table lists about 110,000 distinct CDR3 sequences. Sample: blood. The receptor source for this set is a human donor with ulcerative colitis or Crohn's disease, or a healthy co-twin of an affected twin (not recorded which).

The V and J genes are TRBV5-4 and TRBJ1-3; TCRdb outputs TRBD1, but without DNA this stays unchecked. The CDR3 is 14 residues long. Germline assignment: CDR1 SGHNT and CDR2 YYREEE (reference sequence). CDR3 protein: CASSYTGSGNTIYF.

The chain couples TRBV5-1 to TRBJ2-3. The germline V gene has CDR1 SGHRS and CDR2 YFSETQ. The CDR3 is made up of 14 amino acids. This CDR3 reads CASSSGPGTDTQYF.

The chain employs TRBV15 and TRBJ2-3; the TRBD2 assignment by TCRdb is unverifiable without DNA. The CDR3 spans 18 residues. The germline gives CDR1 LNHNV, CDR2 YYDKDF (reference sequence). Here the CDR3 reads CATSRDGSGGRSTDTQYF. Full variable domain (remainder filled in from reference TRBV15 and TRBJ2-3): DAMVIQNPRYQVTQFGKPVTLSCSQTLNHNVMYWYQQKSSQAPKLLFHYYDKDFNNEADTPDNFQSRRPNTSFCFLDIRSPGLGDTAMYLCATSRDGSGGRSTDTQYFGPGTRLTVL.

The chain recombines TRBV11-1 with TRBJ2-7; the D call from TCRdb, TRBD1, cannot be confirmed without DNA. Germline V lookup: CDR1 SGHAT, CDR2 FQDESV (reference sequence). The CDR3 length is 15 residues. CDR3 region: CASSPNRDRDYEQYF.

The V gene is TRBV4-2, the J gene TRBJ2-3; as DNA is missing, the TRBD1 call by TCRdb cannot be tested. Germline V gene data show CDR1 as LGHNA and CDR2 as YNFKEQ. This CDR3 has 16 residues. This CDR3 reads CASSQGWGVKGDTQYF.

The CDR3 region is CASSLGREGTEAFF. The gene calls are TRBV7-2 and TRBJ1-1; the TCRdb call, TRBD1, lacks DNA for checking. Germline loops: CDR1 SGHTA, CDR2 FQGNSA. This CDR3 has 14 residues.

This sequence joins TRBV28 and TRBJ2-7; TCRdb's D gene call, TRBD1, goes unchecked for lack of DNA. The CDR3 spans 14 residues. CDR1 and CDR2 from the germline V gene are MDHEN and SYDVKM. CDR3 loop: CASSLEDRGVGQYF. The variable domain in full, with the rest retrieved from reference TRBV28 and TRBJ2-7, is DVKVTQSSRYLVKRTGEKVFLECVQDMDHENMFWYRQDPGLGLRLIYFSYDVKMKEKGDIPEGYSVSREKKERFSLILESASTNQTSMYLCASSLEDRGVGQYFGPGTRLTVT.

V gene TRBV27 combines with J gene TRBJ2-2; TCRdb selects TRBD1, and the lack of DNA leaves this call unchecked. The V gene's germline CDR1 is MNHEY and CDR2 SMNVEV (reference sequence). The length of the CDR3 is 15 residues. The CDR3: CASSYQTGNTGELFF.

V and J are TRBV28 and TRBJ2-3; the TCRdb D gene call, TRBD2, has no DNA to confirm it. Germline CDR1 MDHEN, CDR2 SYDVKM. There are 14 residues in the CDR3. The CDR3 here is CASSLAGDPDTQYF.

CDR3: CATSRTGSNQPQHF. The V gene is TRBV15, the J gene TRBJ1-5; TCRdb calls TRBD1, which cannot be checked without DNA. CDR3 size: 14 residues. Per germline, CDR1 LNHNV and CDR2 YYDKDF (reference sequence). The full variable domain, rest sourced from reference TRBV15 and TRBJ1-5, is DAMVIQNPRYQVTQFGKPVTLSCSQTLNHNVMYWYQQKSSQAPKLLFHYYDKDFNNEADTPDNFQSRRPNTSFCFLDIRSPGLGDTAMYLCATSRTGSNQPQHFGDGTRLSIL.

The rearrangement uses TRBV20-1 and TRBJ2-1; the D gene TCRdb calls, TRBD2, cannot be checked with no DNA. The CDR3 totals 15 residues. CDR1 and CDR2 (germline): DFQATT, SNEGSKA (reference sequence). This CDR3 reads CSAREGAGGYNEQFF.

The V and J genes are TRBV12-3 or TRBV12-4 and TRBJ1-1. The CDR3 totals 14 residues. This CDR3 is CASSFSGPNTEAFF.

V usage is TRBV12-3 or TRBV12-4 and J usage is TRBJ2-1; TCRdb gives TRBD1 as the D gene, but with no DNA this cannot be confirmed. The length of the CDR3 is 13 residues. CDR3 in amino acids: CASSPPSSNEQFF.